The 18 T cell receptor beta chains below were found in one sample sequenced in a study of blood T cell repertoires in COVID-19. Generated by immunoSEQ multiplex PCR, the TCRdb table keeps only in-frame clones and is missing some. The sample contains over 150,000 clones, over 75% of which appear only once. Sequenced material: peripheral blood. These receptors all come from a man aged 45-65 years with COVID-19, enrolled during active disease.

CDR3 residues: CASSLVPSTDTQYF. For the CDR3, the DNA is TGCGCCAGCAGCTTGGTTCCGAGCACAGATACGCAGTATTTT. The rearrangement joins TRBV5-1 to TRBJ2-3; D not certain. The CDR3 loop spans 14 amino acids. V was shortened by 0 bases and J by 0 bases, with 5 bases between the two germline ends. The germline V gene encodes CDR1 SGHRS and CDR2 YFSETQ.

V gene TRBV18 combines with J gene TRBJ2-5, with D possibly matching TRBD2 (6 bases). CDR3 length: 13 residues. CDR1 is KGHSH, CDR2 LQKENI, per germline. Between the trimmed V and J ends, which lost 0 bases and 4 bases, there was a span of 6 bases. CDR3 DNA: TGTGCCAGCTCACCACCGGGAGGAGAGACCCAGTACTTC. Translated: CASSPPGGETQYF.

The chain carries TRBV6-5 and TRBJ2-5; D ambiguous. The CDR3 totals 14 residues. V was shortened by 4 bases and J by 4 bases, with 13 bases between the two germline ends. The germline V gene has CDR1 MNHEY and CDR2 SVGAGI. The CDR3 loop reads CASSSTTPRETQYF. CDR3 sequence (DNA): TGTGCCAGCAGTTCAACGACTCCCCGAGAGACCCAGTACTTC.

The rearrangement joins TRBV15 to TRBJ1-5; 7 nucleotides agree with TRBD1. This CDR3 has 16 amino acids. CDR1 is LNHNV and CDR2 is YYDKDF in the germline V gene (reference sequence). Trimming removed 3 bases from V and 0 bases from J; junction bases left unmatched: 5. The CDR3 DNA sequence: TGTGCCACCAGCAGGCGAACAGGGGTTAGCAATCAGCCCCAGCATTTT. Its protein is CATSRRTGVSNQPQHF.

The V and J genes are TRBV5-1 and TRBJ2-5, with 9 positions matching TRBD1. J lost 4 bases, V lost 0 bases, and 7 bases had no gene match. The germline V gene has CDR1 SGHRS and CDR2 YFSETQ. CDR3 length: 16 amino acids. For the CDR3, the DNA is TGCGCCAGCAGCTTGGGGTACAGGGGGCTCGGAGAGACCCAGTACTTC. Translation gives CASSLGYRGLGETQYF.

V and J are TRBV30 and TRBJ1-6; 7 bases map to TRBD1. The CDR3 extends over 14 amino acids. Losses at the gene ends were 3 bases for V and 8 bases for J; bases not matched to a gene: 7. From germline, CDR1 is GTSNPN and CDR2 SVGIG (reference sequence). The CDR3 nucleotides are TGTGCCTGGAGACAGGGTGACAGGGATTCACCCCTCCACTTT. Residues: CAWRQGDRDSPLHF.

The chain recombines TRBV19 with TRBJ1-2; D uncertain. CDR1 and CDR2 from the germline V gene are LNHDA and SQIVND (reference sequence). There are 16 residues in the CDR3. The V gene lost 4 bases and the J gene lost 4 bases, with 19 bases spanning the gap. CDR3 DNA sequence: TGTGCCAGTAGTACGTCCGGAAGGGCCGAGGGCTATGGCTACACCTTC. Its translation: CASSTSGRAEGYGYTF.

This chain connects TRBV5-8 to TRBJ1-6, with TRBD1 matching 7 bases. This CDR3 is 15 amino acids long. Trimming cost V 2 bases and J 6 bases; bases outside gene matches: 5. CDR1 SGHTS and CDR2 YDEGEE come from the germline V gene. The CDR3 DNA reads TGTGCCAGCAGCTTATCAGGGACAGCTAATTCACCCCTCCACTTT. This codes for CASSLSGTANSPLHF.

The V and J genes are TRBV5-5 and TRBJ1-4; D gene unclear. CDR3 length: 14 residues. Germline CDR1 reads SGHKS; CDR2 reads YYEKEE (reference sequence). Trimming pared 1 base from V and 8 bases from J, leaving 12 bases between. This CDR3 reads CASSLMATSEKLFF. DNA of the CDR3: TGTGCCAGCAGCTTGATGGCAACGTCGGAAAAACTGTTTTTT.

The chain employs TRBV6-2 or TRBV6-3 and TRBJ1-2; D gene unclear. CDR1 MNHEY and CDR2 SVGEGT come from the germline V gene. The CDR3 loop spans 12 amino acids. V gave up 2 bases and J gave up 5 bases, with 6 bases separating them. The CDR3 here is CASSYSDYGYTF. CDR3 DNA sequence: TGTGCCAGCAGTTACAGCGATTATGGCTACACCTTC.

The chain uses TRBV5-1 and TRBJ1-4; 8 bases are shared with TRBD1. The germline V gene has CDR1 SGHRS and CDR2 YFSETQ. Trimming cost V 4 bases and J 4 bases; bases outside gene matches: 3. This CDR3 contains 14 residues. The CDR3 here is CASSQTGDNEKLFF. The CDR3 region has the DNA TGCGCCAGCAGCCAGACAGGGGATAATGAAAAACTGTTTTTT.

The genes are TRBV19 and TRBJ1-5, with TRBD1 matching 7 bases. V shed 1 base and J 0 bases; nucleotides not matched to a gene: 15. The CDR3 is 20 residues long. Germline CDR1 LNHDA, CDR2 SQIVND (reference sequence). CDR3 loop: CASSIGWTGSPEYSNQPQHF. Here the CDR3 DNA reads TGTGCCAGTAGTATAGGCTGGACAGGATCTCCAGAATATAGCAATCAGCCCCAGCATTTT.

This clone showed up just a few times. The CDR3 here is CASSPGLAGVAEQFF. Written as DNA, the CDR3 is TGTGCCAGTAGTCCGGGACTAGCGGGAGTGGCTGAGCAGTTCTTC. The rearrangement uses TRBV19 and TRBJ2-1, with 14 positions matching TRBD2. The CDR3 extends over 15 amino acids. Germline CDR1 is LNHDA and CDR2 is SQIVND (reference sequence). V shed 5 bases and J 9 bases; nucleotides not matched to a gene: 6.

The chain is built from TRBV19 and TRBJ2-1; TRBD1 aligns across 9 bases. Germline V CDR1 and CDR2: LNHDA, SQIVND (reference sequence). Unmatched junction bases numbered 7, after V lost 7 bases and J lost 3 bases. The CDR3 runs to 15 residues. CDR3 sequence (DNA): TGTGCCAGTACCCGGACAGGGGATTTCTACAATGAGCAGTTCTTC. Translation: CASTRTGDFYNEQFF.

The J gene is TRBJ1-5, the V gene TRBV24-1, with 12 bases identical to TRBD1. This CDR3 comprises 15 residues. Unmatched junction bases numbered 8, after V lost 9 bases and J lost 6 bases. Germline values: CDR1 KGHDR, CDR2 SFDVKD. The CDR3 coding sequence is TGTGCCACCGCCCCGGGACAGGGGGCAGGTCAGCCCCAGCATTTT. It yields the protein CATAPGQGAGQPQHF.

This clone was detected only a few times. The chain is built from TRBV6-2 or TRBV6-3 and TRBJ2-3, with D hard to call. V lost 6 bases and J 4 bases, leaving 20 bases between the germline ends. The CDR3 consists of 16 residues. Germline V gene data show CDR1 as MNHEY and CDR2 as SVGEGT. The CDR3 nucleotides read TGTGCCAGCAGCCTATACCCCCCTAGAGGCCCAGATACGCAGTATTTT. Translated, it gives CASSLYPPRGPDTQYF.

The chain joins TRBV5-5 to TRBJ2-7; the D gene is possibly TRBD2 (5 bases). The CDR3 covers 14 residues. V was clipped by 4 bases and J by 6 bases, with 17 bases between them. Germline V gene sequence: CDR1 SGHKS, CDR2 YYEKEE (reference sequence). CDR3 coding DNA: TGTGCCAGCAGCCCCATTATAGCGTCTGGCGAGCAGTACTTC. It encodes CASSPIIASGEQYF.

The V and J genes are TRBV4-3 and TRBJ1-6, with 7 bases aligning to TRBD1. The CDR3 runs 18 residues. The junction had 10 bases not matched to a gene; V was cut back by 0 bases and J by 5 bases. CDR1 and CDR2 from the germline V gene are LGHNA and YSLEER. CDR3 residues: CASSQDFSEGANNSPLHF. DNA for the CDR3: TGCGCCAGCAGCCAAGATTTTTCGGAGGGGGCGAATAATTCACCCCTCCACTTT.